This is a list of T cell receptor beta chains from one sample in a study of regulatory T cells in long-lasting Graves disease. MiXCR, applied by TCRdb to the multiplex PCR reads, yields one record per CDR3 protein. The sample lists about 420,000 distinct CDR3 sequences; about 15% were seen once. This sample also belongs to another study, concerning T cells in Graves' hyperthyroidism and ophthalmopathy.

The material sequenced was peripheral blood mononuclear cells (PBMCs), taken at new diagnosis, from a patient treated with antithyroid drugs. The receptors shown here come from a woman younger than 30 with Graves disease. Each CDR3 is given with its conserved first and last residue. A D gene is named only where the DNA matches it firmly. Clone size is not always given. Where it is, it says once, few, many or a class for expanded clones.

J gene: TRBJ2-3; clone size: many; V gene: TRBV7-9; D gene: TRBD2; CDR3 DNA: TGTGCCAGCAGCTCTCGGACTAGCAAACGCACAGATACGCAGTATTTT; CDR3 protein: CASSSRTSKRTDTQYF
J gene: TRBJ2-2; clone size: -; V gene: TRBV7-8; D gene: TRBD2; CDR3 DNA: TGTGCCAGCAGAAAAAGCGGAGGTAGCGGGAGAATAAATTCCGGGGAGCTGTTTTTT; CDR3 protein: CASRKSGGSGRINSGELFF
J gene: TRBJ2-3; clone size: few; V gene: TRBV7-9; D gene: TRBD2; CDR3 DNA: TGTGCCAGCAGCTTATGGGGACTAGAGGCAGATGCGCAGTATTTT; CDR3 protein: CASSLWGLEADAQYF
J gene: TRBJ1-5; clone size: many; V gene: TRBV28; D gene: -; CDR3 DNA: TGTGCCAGCAGTCCAGATATCATCATGGATCAGCCCCAGCATTTT; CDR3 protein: CASSPDIIMDQPQHF
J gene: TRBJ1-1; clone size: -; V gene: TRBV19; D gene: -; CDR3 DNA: TGTGCCAGTAGTACACCTCCGGGTACAATGAACACTGAAGCTTTCTTT; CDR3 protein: CASSTPPGTMNTEAFF
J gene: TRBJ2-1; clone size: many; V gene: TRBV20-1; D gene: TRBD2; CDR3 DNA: TGCAGTGCTAGACCCCAAGGGACTAGCGGGAGATGGTCCTACAATGAGCAGTTCTTC; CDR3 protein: CSARPQGTSGRWSYNEQFF
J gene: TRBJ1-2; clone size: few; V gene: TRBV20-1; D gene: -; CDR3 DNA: TGCAGTGCTAGAGATCTGAGGGGTGGTGGCTACACCTTC; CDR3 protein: CSARDLRGGGYTF
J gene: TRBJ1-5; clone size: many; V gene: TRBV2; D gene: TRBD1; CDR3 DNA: TGTGCCAGCAGGGGGGGACAGGAGGATCAGCCCCAGCATTTT; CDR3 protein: CASRGGQEDQPQHF
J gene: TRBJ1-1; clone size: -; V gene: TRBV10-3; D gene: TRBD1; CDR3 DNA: TGTGCCATCAGTCTAGGGGACAGGTCTGAAGCTTTCTTT; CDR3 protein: CAISLGDRSEAFF
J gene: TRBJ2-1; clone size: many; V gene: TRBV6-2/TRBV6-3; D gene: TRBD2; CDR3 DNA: TGTGCCAGCAAACATGGGGGTTTCGGGGGGGAGCAGTTCTTC; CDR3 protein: CASKHGGFGGEQFF
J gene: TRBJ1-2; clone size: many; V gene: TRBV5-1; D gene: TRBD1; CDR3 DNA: TGCGCCAGCAGCCTCTGGGACAGGGACTATGGCTACACCTTC; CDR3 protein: CASSLWDRDYGYTF
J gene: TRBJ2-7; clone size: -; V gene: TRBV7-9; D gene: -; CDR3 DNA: TGTGCCAGCAGCTTAATAGAGGGAGAAGGCGTTTACTTC; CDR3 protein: CASSLIEGEGVYF
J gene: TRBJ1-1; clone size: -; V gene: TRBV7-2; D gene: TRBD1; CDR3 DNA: TGTGCCAGCAGCTCTTCGGGACAGGTGAACACTGAAGCTTTCTTT; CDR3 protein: CASSSSGQVNTEAFF
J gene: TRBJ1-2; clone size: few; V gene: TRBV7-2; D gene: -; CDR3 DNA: TGTGCCAGCAGCTTACTGTTATCAGGGGACTATGGCTACACCTTC; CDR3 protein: CASSLLLSGDYGYTF
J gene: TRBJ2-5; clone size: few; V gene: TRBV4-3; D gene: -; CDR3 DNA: TGCGCCAGCAGCCAACAGGGGCGGGGTGAGACCCAGTACTTC; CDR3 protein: CASSQQGRGETQYF
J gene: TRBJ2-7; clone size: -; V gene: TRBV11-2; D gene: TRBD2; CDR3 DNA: TGTGCCAGCAGTATATTACTAGCGGGAGGTCTCTACGAGCAGTACTTC; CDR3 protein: CASSILLAGGLYEQYF
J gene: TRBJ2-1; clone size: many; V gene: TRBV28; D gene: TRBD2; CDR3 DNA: TGTGCCAGCAGTTTCCTAGCGGGAGAGTTGGGGCAGTTCTTC; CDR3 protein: CASSFLAGELGQFF
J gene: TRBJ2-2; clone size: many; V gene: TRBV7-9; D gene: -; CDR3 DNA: TGTGCCAGCAGCTTAAGCCCAAACACCGGGGAGCTGTTTTTT; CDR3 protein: CASSLSPNTGELFF
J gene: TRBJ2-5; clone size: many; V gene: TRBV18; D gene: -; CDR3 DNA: TGTGCCAGCTCACTATGGGAGGAGACCCAGTACTTC; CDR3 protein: CASSLWEETQYF
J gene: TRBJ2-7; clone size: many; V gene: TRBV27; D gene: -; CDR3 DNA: TGTGCCAGCAGTTTAGCAAGCGTACTCGACAGTCGCCTGACCTACGAGCAGTACTTC; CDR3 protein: CASSLASVLDSRLTYEQYF
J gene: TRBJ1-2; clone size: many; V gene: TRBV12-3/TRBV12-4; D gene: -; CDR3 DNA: TGTGCCAGCAGTTTGGCGGGTGGCTACACCTTC; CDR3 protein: CASSLAGGYTF
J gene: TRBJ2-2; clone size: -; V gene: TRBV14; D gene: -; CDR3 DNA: TGTGCCAGCAGCCACGCCAGGGGTACCGGGGAGCTGTTTTTT; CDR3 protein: CASSHARGTGELFF
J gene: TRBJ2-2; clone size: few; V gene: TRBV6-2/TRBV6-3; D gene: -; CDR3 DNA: TGTGCCAGCAGTTACAGTCCGGGGGAATCGAGCGGGGAGCTGTTTTTT; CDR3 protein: CASSYSPGESSGELFF
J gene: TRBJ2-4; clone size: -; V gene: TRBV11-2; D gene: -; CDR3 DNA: TGTGCCAGCAGCTTAATCTTAGCAGGGGGGAAAAACATTCAGTACTTC; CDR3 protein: CASSLILAGGKNIQYF
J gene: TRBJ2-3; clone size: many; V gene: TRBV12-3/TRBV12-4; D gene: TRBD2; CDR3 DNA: TGTGCCAGCAGTTCTGGGAGGGCGCCAGATACGCAGTATTTT; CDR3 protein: CASSSGRAPDTQYF
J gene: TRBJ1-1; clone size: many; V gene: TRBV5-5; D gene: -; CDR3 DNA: TGTGCCAGCGGCGGGGCTCAACCCACTGAAGCTTTCTTT; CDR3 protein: CASGGAQPTEAFF
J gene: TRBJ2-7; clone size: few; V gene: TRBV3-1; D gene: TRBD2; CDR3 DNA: TGTGCCAGCAGCCAAGTGATTAGCGGGAGCGACGAGCAGTACTTC; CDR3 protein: CASSQVISGSDEQYF
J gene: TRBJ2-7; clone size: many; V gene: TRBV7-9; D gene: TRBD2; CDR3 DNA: TGTGCCAGCAGCCCGACTAGCGGGAGTGTCGAGCAGTACTTC; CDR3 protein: CASSPTSGSVEQYF
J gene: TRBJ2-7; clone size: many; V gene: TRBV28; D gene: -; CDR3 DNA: TGTGCCAGCACCTCCCCTAGGGTTTGGGAGCAGTACTTC; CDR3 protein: CASTSPRVWEQYF
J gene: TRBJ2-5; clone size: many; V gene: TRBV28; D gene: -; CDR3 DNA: TGTGCCAGCAGTGGGGGGACAGTGTTATCATGGGAGACCCAGTACTTC; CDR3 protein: CASSGGTVLSWETQYF
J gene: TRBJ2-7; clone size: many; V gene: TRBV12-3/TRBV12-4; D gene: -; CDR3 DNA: TGTGCCAGCAGTTTCGGCAGGGTTCACGAGCAGTACTTC; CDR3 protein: CASSFGRVHEQYF
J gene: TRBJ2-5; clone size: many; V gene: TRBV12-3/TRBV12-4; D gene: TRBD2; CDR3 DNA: TGTGCCAGCAGTTTTTTGCTAGCGGGAGGGCAAGAGACCCAGTACTTC; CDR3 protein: CASSFLLAGGQETQYF
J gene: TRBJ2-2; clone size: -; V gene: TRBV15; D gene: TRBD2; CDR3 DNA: TGTGCCACCAGCCGCGCGACTAGCCTCAATAGCGGGGAGCTGTTTTTT; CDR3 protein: CATSRATSLNSGELFF
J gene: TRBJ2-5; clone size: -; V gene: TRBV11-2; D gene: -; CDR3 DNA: TGTGCCAGCTCTGGACAGGGTTGGCAGCGGGACCGGCGGGGGCGGGAGACCCAGTACTTC; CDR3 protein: CASSGQGWQRDRRGRETQYF
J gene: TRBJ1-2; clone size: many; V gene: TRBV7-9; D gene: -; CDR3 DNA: TGTGCCAGCAGCTTAGAAGGCAGGGGTTATGGCTACACCTTC; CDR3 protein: CASSLEGRGYGYTF
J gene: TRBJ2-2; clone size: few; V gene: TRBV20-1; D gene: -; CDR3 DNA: TGCAGTGCTAGAGATGAACAGCTCACCGGGGAGCTGTTTTTT; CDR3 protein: CSARDEQLTGELFF
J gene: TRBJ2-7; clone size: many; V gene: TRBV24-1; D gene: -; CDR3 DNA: TGTGCCACCAGTGACAGGACTGATGCCTACGAGCAGTACTTC; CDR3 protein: CATSDRTDAYEQYF
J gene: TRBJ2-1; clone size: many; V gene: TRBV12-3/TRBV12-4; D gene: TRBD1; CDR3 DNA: TGTGCCAGCAGCTCCACAGGGGGCGCCTACAATGAGCAGTTCTTC; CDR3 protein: CASSSTGGAYNEQFF
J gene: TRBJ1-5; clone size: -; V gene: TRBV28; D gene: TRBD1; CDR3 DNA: TGTGCCAGCAGTGAGGACAGGGCACAGCCCCAGCATTTT; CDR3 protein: CASSEDRAQPQHF
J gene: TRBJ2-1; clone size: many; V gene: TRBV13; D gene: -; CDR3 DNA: TGTGCCAGCAGCTTAGGCGTGGCGGGACGCGACAATGAGCAGTTCTTC; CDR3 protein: CASSLGVAGRDNEQFF
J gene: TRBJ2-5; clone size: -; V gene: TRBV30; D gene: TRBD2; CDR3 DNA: TGTGCCTGGACCCAAGCGGGGTACCAAGAGACCCAGTACTTC; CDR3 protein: CAWTQAGYQETQYF
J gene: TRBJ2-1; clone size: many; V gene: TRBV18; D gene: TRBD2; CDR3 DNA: TGTGCCAGCTCAGTGCTAGCGGGTGTGGACAATGAGCAGTTCTTC; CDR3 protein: CASSVLAGVDNEQFF
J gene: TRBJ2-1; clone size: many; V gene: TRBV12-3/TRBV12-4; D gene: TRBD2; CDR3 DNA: TGTGCCAGCAGCCTTTCGACTAGCGGGAGGGCGAATGAGCAGTTCTTC; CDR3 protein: CASSLSTSGRANEQFF
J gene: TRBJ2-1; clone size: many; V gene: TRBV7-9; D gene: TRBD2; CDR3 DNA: TGTGCCAGCAGCTCCCGGCTAGCGGGACACTACAATGAGCAGTTCTTC; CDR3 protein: CASSSRLAGHYNEQFF
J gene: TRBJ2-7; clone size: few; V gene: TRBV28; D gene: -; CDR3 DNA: TGTGCCAGCAGTTCACCCGCGGGGGCTCCCGGCGGGCAGTACTTC; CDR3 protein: CASSSPAGAPGGQYF
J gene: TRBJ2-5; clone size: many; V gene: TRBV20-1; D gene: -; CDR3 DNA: TGCAGTGCTAAACAGGGAGGACGAGAGACCCAGTACTTC; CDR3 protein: CSAKQGGRETQYF
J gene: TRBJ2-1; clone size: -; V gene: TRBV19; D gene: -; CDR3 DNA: TGTGCCACCGATGCGGGGACCGACTACAATGAGCAGTTCTTC; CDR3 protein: CATDAGTDYNEQFF
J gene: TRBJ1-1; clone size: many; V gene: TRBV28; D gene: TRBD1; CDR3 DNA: TGTGCCAGCGCCTTGACAGGGGGATATAACACTGAAGCTTTCTTT; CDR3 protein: CASALTGGYNTEAFF
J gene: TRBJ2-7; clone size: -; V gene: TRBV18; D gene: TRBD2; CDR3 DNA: TGTGCCAGCTCGTCACCGGGACTAGCATCCTACGAGCAGTACTTC; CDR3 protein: CASSSPGLASYEQYF
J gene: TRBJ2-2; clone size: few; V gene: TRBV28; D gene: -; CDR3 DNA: TGTGCCAGCAACCCAAGGGGGACTAACGGGGAGCTGTTTTTT; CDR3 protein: CASNPRGTNGELFF
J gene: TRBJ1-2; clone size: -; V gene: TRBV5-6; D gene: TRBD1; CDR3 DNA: TGTGCCAGCAGCTCGACGGACAGGGGCACAATACACTATGGCTACACCTTC; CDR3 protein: CASSSTDRGTIHYGYTF
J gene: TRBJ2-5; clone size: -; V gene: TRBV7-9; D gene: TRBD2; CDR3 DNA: TGTGCCAGCAGCGACGTCAAAGCGGGAGGGCAGACCCAGTACTTC; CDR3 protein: CASSDVKAGGQTQYF
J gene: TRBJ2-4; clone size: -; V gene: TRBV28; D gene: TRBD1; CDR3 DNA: TGTGCCAGCAGAGATACCGGGACAGGGATGCTAGCCAAAAACATTCAGTACTTC; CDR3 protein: CASRDTGTGMLAKNIQYF
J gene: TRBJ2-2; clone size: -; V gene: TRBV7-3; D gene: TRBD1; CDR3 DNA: TGTGCCAGCAGCTTAAGAGGGGGCGCGGCGAACACCGGGGAGCTGTTTTTT; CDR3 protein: CASSLRGGAANTGELFF
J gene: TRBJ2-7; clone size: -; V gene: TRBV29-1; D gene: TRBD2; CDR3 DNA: TGCAGCGAGGCCCGGAGGGCGGGACTAGTGATCTACGAGCAGTACTTC; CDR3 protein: CSEARRAGLVIYEQYF
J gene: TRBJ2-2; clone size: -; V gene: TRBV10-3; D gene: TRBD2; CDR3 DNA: TGTGCCATCAGTGAGTCTGGACTAGCGGGAACGAACACCGGGGAGCTGTTTTTT; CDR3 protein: CAISESGLAGTNTGELFF
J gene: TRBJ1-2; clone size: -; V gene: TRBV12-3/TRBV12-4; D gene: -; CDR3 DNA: TGTGCCGCCGGGATTTCTAACTATGGCTACACCTTC; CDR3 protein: CAAGISNYGYTF